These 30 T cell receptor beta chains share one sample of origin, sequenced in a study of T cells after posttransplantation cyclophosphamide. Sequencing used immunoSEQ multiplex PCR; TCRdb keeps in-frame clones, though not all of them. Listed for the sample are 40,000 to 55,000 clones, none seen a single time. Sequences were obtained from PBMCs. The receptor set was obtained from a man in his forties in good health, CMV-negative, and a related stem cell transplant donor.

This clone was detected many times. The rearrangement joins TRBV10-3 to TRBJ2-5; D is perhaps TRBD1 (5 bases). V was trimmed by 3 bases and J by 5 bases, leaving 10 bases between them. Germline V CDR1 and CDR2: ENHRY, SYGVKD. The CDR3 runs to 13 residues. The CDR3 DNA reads TGTGCCATCAGTGACCCAGGGTCGGAGACCCAGTACTTC. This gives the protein CAISDPGSETQYF.

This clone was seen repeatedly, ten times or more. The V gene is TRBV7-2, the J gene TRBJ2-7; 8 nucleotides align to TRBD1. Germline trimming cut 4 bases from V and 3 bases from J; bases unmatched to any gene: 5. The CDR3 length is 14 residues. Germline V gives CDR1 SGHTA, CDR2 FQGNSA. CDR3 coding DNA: TGTGCCAGCAGCTCCGACAGGGGATTCTACGAGCAGTACTTC. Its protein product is CASSSDRGFYEQYF.

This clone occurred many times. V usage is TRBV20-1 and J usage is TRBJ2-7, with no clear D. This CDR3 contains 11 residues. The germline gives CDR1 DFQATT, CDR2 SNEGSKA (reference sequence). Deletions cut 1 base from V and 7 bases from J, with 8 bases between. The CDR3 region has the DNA TGCAGTGCTAGAGGCCCCGGGGAGCAGTACTTC. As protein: CSARGPGEQYF.

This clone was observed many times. This CDR3 is CASSIGVSRAFF. The CDR3 DNA is TGTGCCAGTAGTATAGGCGTCTCGAGGGCTTTCTTT. The chain recombines TRBV19 with TRBJ1-1; no clear D. This CDR3 contains 12 residues. Germline V gives CDR1 LNHDA, CDR2 SQIVND (reference sequence). The V end was cut by 1 base, the J end by 11 bases, with 11 bases between. The whole variable domain, remainder taken from reference TRBV19 and TRBJ1-1, is DGGITQSPKYLFRKEGQNVTLSCEQNLNHDAMYWYRQDPGQGLRLIYYSQIVNDFQKGDIAEGYSVSREKKESFPLTVTSAQKNPTAFYLCASSIGVSRAFFGQGTRLTVV.

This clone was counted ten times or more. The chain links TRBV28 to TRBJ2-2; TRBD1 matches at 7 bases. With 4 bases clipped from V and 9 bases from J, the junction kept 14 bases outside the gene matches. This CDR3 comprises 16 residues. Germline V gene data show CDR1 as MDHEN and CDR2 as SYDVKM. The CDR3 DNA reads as TGTGCCAGCAGTTCCACAAGTACAGGGGAAGGGCGGGAGCTGTTTTTT. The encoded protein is CASSSTSTGEGRELFF.

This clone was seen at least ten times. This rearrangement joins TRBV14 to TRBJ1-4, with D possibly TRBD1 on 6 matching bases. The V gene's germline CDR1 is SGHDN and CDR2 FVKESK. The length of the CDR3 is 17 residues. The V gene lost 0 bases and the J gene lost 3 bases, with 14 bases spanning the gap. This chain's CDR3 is CASSQDLQQGPNEKLFF. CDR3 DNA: TGTGCCAGCAGCCAAGATCTTCAACAGGGACCTAATGAAAAACTGTTTTTT.

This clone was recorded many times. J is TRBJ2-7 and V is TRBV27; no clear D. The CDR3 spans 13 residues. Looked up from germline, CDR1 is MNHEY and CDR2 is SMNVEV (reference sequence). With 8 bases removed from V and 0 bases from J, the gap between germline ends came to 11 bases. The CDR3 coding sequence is TGTGCCAGCCGAAGCGATAGCTCCTACGAGCAGTACTTC. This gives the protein CASRSDSSYEQYF.

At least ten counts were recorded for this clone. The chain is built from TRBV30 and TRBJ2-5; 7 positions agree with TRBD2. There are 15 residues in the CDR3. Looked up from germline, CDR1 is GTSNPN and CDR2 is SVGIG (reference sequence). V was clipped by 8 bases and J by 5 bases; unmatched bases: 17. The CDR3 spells CAVVERGGVGETQYF. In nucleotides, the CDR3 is TGTGCCGTTGTTGAGAGGGGAGGGGTTGGGGAGACCCAGTACTTC.

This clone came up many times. CDR3 loop: CASSLERGTEQFF. The DNA for the CDR3 is TGCGCCAGCAGCTTGGAAAGGGGAACTGAGCAGTTCTTC. The chain combines TRBV5-1 with TRBJ2-1, with TRBD1 as a possible D gene (5 bases). Deletions cut 0 bases from V and 9 bases from J, with 10 bases between. In germline, CDR1 is SGHRS, CDR2 YFSETQ. The CDR3 spans 13 residues. The full variable domain, completed using reference TRBV5-1 and TRBJ2-1, is KAGVTQTPRYLIKTRGQQVTLSCSPISGHRSVSWYQQTPGQGLQFLFEYFSETQRNKGNFPGRFSGRQFSNSRSEMNVSTLELGDSALYLCASSLERGTEQFFGPGTRLTVL.

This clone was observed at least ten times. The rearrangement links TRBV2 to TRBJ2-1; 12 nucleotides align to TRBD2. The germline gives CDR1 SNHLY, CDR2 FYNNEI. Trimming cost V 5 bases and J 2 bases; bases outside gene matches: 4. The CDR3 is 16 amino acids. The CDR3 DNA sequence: TGTGCCAGCAGTAGTGGGACTAGCGGGCCCTACAATGAGCAGTTCTTC. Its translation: CASSSGTSGPYNEQFF.

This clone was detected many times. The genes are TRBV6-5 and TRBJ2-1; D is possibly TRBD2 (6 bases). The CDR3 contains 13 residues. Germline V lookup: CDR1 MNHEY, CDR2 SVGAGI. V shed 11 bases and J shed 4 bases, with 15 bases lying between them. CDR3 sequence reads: CAVRGEAYNEQFF. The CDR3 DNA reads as TGTGCCGTCCGAGGGGAGGCATACAATGAGCAGTTCTTC.

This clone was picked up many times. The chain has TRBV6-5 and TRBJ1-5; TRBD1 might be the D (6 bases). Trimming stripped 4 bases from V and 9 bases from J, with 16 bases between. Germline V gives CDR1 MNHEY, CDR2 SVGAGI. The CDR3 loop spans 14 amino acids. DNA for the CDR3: TGTGCCAGCAGTTCGGACAGTGGGGTCCGGCCCCAGCATTTT. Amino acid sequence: CASSSDSGVRPQHF.

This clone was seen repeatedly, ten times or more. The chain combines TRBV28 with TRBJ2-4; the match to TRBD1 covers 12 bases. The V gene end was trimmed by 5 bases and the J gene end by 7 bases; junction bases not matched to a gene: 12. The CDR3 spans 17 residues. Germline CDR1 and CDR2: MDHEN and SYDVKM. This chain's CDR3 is CASSAPPGTGGFNIQYF. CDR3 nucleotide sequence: TGTGCCAGCAGTGCGCCCCCCGGGACAGGGGGCTTTAACATTCAGTACTTC.

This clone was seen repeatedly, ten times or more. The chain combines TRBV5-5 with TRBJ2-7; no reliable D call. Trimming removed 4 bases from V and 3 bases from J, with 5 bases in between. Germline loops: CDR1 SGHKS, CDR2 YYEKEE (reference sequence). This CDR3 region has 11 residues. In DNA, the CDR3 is TGTGCCAGCAGCGGCAGCTACGAGCAGTACTTC. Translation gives CASSGSYEQYF. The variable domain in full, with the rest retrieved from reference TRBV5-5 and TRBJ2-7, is DAGVTQSPTHLIKTRGQQVTLRCSPISGHKSVSWYQQVLGQGPQFIFQYYEKEERGRGNFPDRFSARQFPNYSSELNVNALLLGDSALYLCASSGSYEQYFGPGTRLTVT.

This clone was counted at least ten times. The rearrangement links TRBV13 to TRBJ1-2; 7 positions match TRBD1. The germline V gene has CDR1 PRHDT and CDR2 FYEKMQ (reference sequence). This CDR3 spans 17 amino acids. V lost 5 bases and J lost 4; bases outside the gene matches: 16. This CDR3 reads CASSGRTGTNLGYGYTF. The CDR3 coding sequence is TGTGCCAGCAGCGGGAGGACAGGAACGAATCTAGGCTATGGCTACACCTTC.

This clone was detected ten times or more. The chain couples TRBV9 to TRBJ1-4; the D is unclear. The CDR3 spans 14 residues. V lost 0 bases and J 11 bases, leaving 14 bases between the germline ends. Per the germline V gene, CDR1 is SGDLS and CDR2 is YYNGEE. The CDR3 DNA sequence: TGTGCCAGCAGCGTAGGAGAACCGGGAGGGAAACTGTTTTTT. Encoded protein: CASSVGEPGGKLFF.

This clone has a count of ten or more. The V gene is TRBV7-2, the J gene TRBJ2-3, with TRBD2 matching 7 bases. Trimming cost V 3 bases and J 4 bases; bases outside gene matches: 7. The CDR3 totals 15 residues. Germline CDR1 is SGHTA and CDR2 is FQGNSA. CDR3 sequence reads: CASSFDGGGADTQYF. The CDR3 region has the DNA TGTGCCAGCAGCTTCGACGGGGGAGGGGCAGATACGCAGTATTTT.

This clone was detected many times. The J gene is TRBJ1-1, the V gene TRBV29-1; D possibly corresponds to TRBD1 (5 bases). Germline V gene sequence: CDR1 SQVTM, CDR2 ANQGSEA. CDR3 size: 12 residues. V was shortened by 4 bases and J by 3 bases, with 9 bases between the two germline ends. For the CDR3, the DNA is TGCAGCGTTGGTGGGGACTACACTGAAGCTTTCTTT. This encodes CSVGGDYTEAFF. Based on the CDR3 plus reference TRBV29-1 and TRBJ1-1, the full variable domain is SAVISQKPSRDICQRGTSLTIQCQVDSQVTMMFWYRQQPGQSLTLIATANQGSEATYESGFVIDKFPISRPNLTFSTLTVSNMSPEDSSIYLCSVGGDYTEAFFGQGTRLTVV.

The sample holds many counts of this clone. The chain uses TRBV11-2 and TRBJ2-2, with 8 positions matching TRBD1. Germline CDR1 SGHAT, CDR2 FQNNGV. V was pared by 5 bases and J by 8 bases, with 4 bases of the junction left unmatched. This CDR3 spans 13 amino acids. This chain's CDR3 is CASSTWDRGELFF. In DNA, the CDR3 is TGTGCCAGCAGCACCTGGGACAGGGGGGAGCTGTTTTTT.

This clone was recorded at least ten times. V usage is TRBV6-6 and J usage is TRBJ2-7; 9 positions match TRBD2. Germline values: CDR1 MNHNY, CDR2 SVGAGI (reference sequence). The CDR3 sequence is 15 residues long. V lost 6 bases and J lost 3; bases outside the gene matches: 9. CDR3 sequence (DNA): TGTGCCAGCAGCCGAACTAGCGGGCGATTCTACGAGCAGTACTTC. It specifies CASSRTSGRFYEQYF.

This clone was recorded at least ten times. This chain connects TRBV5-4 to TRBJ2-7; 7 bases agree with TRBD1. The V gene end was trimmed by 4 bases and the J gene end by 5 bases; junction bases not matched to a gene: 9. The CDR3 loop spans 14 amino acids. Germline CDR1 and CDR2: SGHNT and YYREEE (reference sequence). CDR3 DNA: TGTGCCAGCAGCCTGGTTGGACAGGTCCACGAGCAGTACTTC. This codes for CASSLVGQVHEQYF.

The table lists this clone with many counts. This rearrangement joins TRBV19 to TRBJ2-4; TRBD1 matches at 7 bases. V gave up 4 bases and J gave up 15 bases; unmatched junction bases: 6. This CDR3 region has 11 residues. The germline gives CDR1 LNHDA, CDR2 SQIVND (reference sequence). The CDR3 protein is CASSTTGSAYF. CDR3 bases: TGTGCCAGTAGTACGACAGGGTCGGCGTACTTC.

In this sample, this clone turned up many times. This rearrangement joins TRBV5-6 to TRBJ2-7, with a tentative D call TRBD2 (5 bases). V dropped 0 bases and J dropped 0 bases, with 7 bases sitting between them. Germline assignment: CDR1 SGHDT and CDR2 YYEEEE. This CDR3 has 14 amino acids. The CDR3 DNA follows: TGTGCCAGCAGCTTGGGAGGGTCCTCCTACGAGCAGTACTTC. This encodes CASSLGGSSYEQYF.

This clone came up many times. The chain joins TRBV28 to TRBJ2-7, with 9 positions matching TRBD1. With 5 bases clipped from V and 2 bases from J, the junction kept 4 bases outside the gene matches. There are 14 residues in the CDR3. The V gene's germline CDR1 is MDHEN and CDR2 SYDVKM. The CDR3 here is CASSPQGATYEQYF. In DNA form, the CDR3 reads TGTGCCAGCAGTCCACAGGGGGCTACCTACGAGCAGTACTTC.

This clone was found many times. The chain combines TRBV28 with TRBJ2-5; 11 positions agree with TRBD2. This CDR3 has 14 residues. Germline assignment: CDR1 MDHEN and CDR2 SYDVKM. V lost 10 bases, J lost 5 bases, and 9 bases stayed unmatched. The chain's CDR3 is CAIKGLAEVETQYF. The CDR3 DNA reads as TGTGCCATCAAGGGACTAGCGGAAGTTGAGACCCAGTACTTC.

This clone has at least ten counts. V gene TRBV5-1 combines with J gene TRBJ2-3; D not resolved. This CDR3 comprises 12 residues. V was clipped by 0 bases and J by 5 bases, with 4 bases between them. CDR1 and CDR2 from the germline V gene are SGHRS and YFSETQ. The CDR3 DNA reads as TGCGCCAGCAGCTTGGCCAGAGATACGCAGTATTTT. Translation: CASSLARDTQYF.

Here the CDR3 reads CASSPPEGSGAYEQYF. The CDR3 nucleotides read TGTGCCAGCAGCCCCCCCGAAGGAAGCGGGGCCTACGAGCAGTACTTC. The chain employs TRBV11-3 and TRBJ2-7; 7 nucleotides align to TRBD2. Germline V lookup: CDR1 SGHNT, CDR2 YENEEA. The junction had 12 bases not matched to a gene; V was cut back by 5 bases and J by 2 bases. The CDR3 has 16 amino acids.

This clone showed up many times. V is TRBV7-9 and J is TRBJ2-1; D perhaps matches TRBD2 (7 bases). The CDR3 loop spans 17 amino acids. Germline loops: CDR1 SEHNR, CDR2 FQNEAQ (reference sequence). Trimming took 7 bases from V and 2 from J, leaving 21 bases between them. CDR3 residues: CASTFSPGRDTYNEQFF. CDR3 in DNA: TGTGCCAGCACCTTCTCACCGGGGAGGGACACCTACAATGAGCAGTTCTTC.

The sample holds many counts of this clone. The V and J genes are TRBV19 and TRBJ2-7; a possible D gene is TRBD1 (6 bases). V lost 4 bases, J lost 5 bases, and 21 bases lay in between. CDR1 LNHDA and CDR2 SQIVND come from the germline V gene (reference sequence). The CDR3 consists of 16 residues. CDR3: CASSRTARASVDEQYF. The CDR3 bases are TGTGCCAGTAGTAGGACAGCCAGGGCATCTGTGGACGAGCAGTACTTC.

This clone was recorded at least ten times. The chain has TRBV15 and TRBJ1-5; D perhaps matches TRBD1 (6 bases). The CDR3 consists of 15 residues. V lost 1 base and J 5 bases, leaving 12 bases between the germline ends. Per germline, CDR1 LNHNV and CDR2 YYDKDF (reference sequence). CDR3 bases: TGTGCCACCAGCAGAGCGAACAGGGTGGATCAGCCCCAGCATTTT. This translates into CATSRANRVDQPQHF.